This T cell receptor beta chain was captured by sequencing in a study of cytomegalovirus exposure and HLA in healthy donors (dated by TCRdb to about 2017). Regarding the complete study: An earlier analysis of some 600 of the donors reported 276 Gb of sequence data and about 120 million unique TCR beta sequences obtained from 180 million or so T cells. Because of strong linkage in the cohort, four or five DR-DQ haplotypes were treated as single units for association and clustering. The genetic ancestry cluster associated with self-reported Caucasian donors included about 81% of the approximately 410 genotyped donors. Typing coverage varied by locus: roughly 629-640 donors for A, B, C, DRB1 and DQB1; under 550 for DQA1; about 570 for DPA1; approximately 470 for DPB1. Across 398 genotyped donors of the cohort, an average of about 220,000 unique TCR beta nucleotide sequences per donor were sequenced, and roughly 18% of those sequences were non-productive. The study aimed to test whether signatures of past pathogen exposure could be identified by cataloging public T cell receptors. All discovery cohort repertoires had been generated using a single sequencing platform. To study patterns of TCR occurrence, a later analysis re-analyzed previously published TCR beta repertoires from just over 650 donors and added high-resolution HLA genotyping. Donor age, sex, ethnicity and CMV serostatus were compiled together with the repertoire data. High-throughput TCR immunosequencing, statistical association of individual TCRs with disease status, and machine learning were combined to predict cytomegalovirus infection status. Approximately 310 gigabases of sequencing data and tens of millions of unique TCR sequences were included in an early release covering over 600 HLA-typed donors. The study used immunosequencing to profile the T cell repertoires of some 600 subjects and linked those repertoires to cytomegalovirus serostatus. To decide whether each TCR beta V gene segment behaved as functional or pseudogenic, an earlier analysis of some 570 of the donors relied on high-throughput TCR beta sequencing. In addition to the first cohort of roughly 700 subjects, a separate validation cohort of 130 or so different subjects was used. The later analysis used no new phenotypic data to find candidate immune exposures, relying instead on TCR beta sequences and their occurrence across donors. In a later genetic analysis, genome-wide SNP genotypes for about 65% of the roughly 670 donors were used, and that subset was treated as a discovery cohort. HLA typing included class I and class II loci at four-digit resolution.

As to this clone: What antigen it recognizes has not been identified.

The library was produced with the immunoSEQ multiplex PCR assay. The multiplex PCR relied on a mix of 60 forward primers for TCR Vbeta segments and 13 reverse primers for TCR Jbeta segments. A multiplex PCR assay on genomic DNA amplified the CDR3 region of rearranged TCR beta genes. On the Illumina HiSeq System, the amplified TCR beta libraries were sequenced as 87-base-pair reads. From the authors' description of their analysis: Across the 700 or so repertoires, a later analysis counted tens of millions of unique TCR beta chains, approximately 12 million of which were shared by at least two donors. Raw reads were error-corrected and collapsed into unique sequences with a nearest-neighbor algorithm that merged closely related sequences to remove PCR and sequencing errors. Alignment of CDR3 sequences to IMGT reference sequences was used to assign V, D and J gene segments. For a sequence to be retained, a match of at least six nucleotides to both a V gene segment and a J gene segment was required. Rearrangements were called productive when the CDR3 lacked stop codons and stayed in frame with V and J; all others were non-productive. Following IMGT convention, CDR3 was defined as the stretch from the second conserved V-encoded cysteine up to the conserved J-encoded phenylalanine. The earlier analysis of some 600 of the donors excluded sequences that lacked an unambiguous match to a single V gene segment. An earlier analysis of 587 of the donors classified V segments as functional when productive rearrangements were above 56.7% and as segregating when the standard deviation between donors was above 5%. A statistical classification framework was built for diagnosing cytomegalovirus status from the catalog of TCR beta chain sequences. A later analysis assigned V and J genes by comparing TCR nucleotide sequences with IMGT/GENE-DB human TR gene sequences. A later analysis assigned CDR3 sequences and most-parsimonious VDJ recombination scenarios with the TCRdist pipeline. In a later analysis, each TCR beta chain was defined by its CDR3 amino acid sequence together with its V-gene family, and reads lacking a unique V-gene family were excluded. As a way to deal with suspected cross-contamination and a sequencing artifact, a later analysis dropped hundreds of nucleotide sequences that were highly shared and had low generation probability. In a later analysis, a clonal expansion index was calculated for each public chain from normalized within-repertoire ranks of inferred template counts. In a later analysis, generation probabilities were computed using a VDJ recombination model fitted to out-of-frame rearrangements, and the results were checked against IGoR. In a later analysis, TCR-TCR, TCR-HLA and TCR-CMV co-occurrence was scored with hypergeometric tests, and a repertoire-size bias correction was applied to TCR pairs. To estimate false discovery rates, a later analysis permuted the HLA or CMV assignments 20 times. In a later analysis, co-occurring TCRs were grouped using DBSCAN, with TCRdist sequence similarity added in when clustering inside HLA-allele-positive subsets. For co-occurrence clustering, repertoires with fewer than 30,000 or more than 120,000 public chains were excluded, along with a handful of repertoires with anomalous nucleotide sharing. Held by TCRdb, this immuneACCESS table contains in-frame sequences only and omits some clones. Under half of the omission traces to an unresolved V gene where checked; the cause of the rest is unknown. The DNA gave D and trimming, while V, J and clone size come from that table. The sample table on file contains some 70,000 clones. 7.5% to 8% of the sample belongs to the ten largest clones.

The cohort consisted of 600 or so healthy bone marrow donors. At the time of sampling, every cohort member was nominally healthy, though immune exposures that went unrecorded were likely present. The donor was CMV seropositive and belonged to the group of 250 to 300 seropositive cohort members. A peripheral blood sample was provided by each donor, and peripheral blood mononuclear cells were used for TCR beta sequencing. Genomic DNA extraction from the blood cell samples was performed with the Qiagen DNeasy Blood Extraction Kit. The research as a whole found: A few of the identified cytomegalovirus-associated TCR beta chains were confirmed in vitro to be specific for cytomegalovirus antigens. The earlier analysis of around 600 of the donors excluded roughly 16 rarely observed V segments, including chromosome 9 orphons, because counts were too low. A later analysis found that TCR association rates varied across HLA loci, with DRB1 alleles showing the most associated TCRs and HLA-C alleles the fewest. In this cohort, only TCR beta chains were sequenced, and detectable features were limited by the absence of alpha or paired-chain data. A total of 150 to 200 TCR beta chains were listed by the study as associated with cytomegalovirus. A later analysis associated 15,000 to 20,000 TCR beta sequences with specific HLA alleles at a false discovery rate of 0.05. Linkage disequilibrium might explain the correlated functional status among segregating V segments, but an unknown experimental factor could not be excluded. Because some donors lacked HLA typing at each locus, the association tests relied only on the typed subset. When HLA alleles, especially DR and DQ, strongly co-occurred, TCR associations were difficult to assign to individual alleles. Most TCR sequences were observed very rarely across donors, whereas some public TCRs were present in many individuals. In a later genetic analysis, a missense DCLRE1C variant was associated with V-gene and J-gene trimming of TCR beta chains, and the association was replicated in an independent cohort. A later genetic analysis reported fewer N-insertions in productive TCRs among donors in an Asian-associated ancestry cluster than the roughly 720-donor mean. Cytomegalovirus status was reported to be diagnosed by the classifier with high specificity and sensitivity in both the original and validation cohorts. In an earlier analysis of more than 500 of the donors, most TCR beta V segments appeared in productive rearrangements about 87% or about 30% of the time, broadly matching IMGT annotations. Several of the top co-occurrence clusters appeared to be linked to parvovirus B19, influenza, CMV and Epstein-Barr virus, according to a later analysis. According to the authors, the approach could potentially be generalized to other disease states and immunological phenotypes. Presence/absence analyses assumed roughly uniform sequencing depth across donors, an assumption that may not hold. Immune exposure information for the cohort was limited to CMV serostatus. A further reported finding was that TCR beta sequences accurately predicted the HLA-A and HLA-B alleles for most subjects in the first cohort. The sequencing pipeline was judged likely to have produced a cluster of highly shared sequence variants as a technical artifact. A later analysis found that HLA-associated TCR beta chains were more clonally expanded and had lower generation probabilities than equally common non-associated chains. According to a later analysis, most CMV-associated TCR beta chains appeared to be HLA-restricted, and the HLA associations seemed to be driven largely by CMV exposure. Because the 87-base-pair reads could not distinguish some IMGT-functional V segments, including TRBV6-2 and TRBV6-3, those segments were excluded.

CDR1 and CDR2 are drawn from the germline V gene: SQVTM, ANQGSEA. From the cysteine up to the phenylalanine, the CDR3 has a length of 15 residues. Left in the record is the CDR3 DNA by itself, 45 bases read in frame from the first base. Trimming at the junction amounts to 0 bases on V and 8 bases on J, and the germline ends lie 16 bases apart. The TCR sequence derives from a female donor in good health and CMV-seropositive. Recombination connected TRBV29-1 to TRBJ1-4; TRBD1 is a weak D gene call, 6 bases matching. The sequencing input was PBMCs. In nucleotide form, the sequence is TGCAGCGTTGAAGAGAGGGCAGGGGTAGGGGAAAAACTGTTTTTT. Its protein reads: CSVEERAGVGEKLFF.